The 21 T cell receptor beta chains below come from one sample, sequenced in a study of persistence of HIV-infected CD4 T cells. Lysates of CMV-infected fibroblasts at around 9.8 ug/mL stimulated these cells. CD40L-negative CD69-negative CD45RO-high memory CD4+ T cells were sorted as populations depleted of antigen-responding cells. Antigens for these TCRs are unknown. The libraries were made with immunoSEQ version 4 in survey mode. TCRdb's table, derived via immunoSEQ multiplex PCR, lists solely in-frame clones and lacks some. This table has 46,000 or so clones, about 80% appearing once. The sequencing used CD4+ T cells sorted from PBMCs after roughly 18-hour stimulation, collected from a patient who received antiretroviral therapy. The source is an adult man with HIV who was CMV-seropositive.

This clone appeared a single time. CDR3 sequence reads: CASSLRGQYNEQFF. The CDR3 coding sequence is TGTGCCAGCAGTCTCAGGGGCCAGTATAATGAGCAGTTCTTC. The chain uses TRBV6-2 or TRBV6-3 and TRBJ2-1; D perhaps matches TRBD1 (6 bases). Trimming removed 5 bases from V and 7 bases from J, with 15 bases in between. The V gene's germline CDR1 is MNHEY and CDR2 SVGEGT. There are 14 residues in the CDR3.

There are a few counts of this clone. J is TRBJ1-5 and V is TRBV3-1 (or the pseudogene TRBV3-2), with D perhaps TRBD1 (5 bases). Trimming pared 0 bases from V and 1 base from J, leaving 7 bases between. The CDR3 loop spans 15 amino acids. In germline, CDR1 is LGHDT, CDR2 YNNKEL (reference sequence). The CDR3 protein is CASSQEAGSNQPQHF. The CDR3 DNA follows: TGTGCCAGCAGCCAAGAAGCAGGGAGCAATCAGCCCCAGCATTTT.

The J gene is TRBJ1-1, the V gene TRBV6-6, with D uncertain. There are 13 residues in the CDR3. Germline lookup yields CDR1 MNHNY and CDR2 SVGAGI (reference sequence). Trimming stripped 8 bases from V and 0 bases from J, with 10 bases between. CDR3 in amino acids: CASFQVLNTEAFF. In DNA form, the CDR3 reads TGTGCCAGCTTCCAGGTATTGAACACTGAAGCTTTCTTT.

In nucleotides, the CDR3 is TGTGCCAGCAGGAGAGGGGGGGACGGCACCGGGGAGCTGTTTTTT. Amino acids: CASRRGGDGTGELFF. V usage is TRBV6-4 and J usage is TRBJ2-2, with D perhaps matching TRBD2 (7 bases). Germline V gene data show CDR1 as MRHNA and CDR2 as SNTAGT. V lost 6 bases, J lost 4 bases, and 15 bases lay in between. The CDR3 length is 15 residues.

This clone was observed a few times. The chain's CDR3 is CASSQDWGGNIQYF. CDR3 coding DNA: TGTGCCAGCAGCCAAGATTGGGGGGGGAACATTCAGTACTTC. The genes are TRBV3-1 (or the pseudogene TRBV3-2) and TRBJ2-4, with 7 positions matching TRBD2. Germline V CDR1 and CDR2: LGHDT, YNNKEL (reference sequence). J was trimmed by 7 bases and V by 0 bases; bases with no gene match: 3. CDR3 length: 14 residues.

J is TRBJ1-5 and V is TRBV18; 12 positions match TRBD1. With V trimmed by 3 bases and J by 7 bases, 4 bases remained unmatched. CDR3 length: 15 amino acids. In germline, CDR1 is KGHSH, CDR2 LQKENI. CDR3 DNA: TGTGCCAGCTCACCGGGGACAGGGGGCGGACAGCCCCAGCATTTT. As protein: CASSPGTGGGQPQHF. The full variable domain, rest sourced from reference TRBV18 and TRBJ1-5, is NAGVMQNPRHLVRRRGQEARLRCSPMKGHSHVYWYRQLPEEGLKFMVYLQKENIIDESGMPKERFSAEFPKEGPSILRIQQVVRGDSAAYFCASSPGTGGGQPQHFGDGTRLSIL.

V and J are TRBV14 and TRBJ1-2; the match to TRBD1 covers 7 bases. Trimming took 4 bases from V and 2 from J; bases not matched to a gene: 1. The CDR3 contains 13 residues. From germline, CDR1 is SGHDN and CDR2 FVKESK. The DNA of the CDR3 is TGTGCCAGCAGCCGACAGGGAAACTATGGCTACACCTTC. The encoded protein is CASSRQGNYGYTF. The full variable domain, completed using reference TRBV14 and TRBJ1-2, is EAGVTQFPSHSVIEKGQTVTLRCDPISGHDNLYWYRRVMGKEIKFLLHFVKESKQDESGMPNNRFLAERTGGTYSTLKVQPAELEDSGVYFCASSRQGNYGYTFGSGTRLTVV.

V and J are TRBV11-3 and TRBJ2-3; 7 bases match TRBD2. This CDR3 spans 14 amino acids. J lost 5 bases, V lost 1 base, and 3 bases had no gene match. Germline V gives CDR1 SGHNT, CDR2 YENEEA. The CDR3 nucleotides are TGTGCCAGCAGCTTAGGGGGGGGAGAAGATACGCAGTATTTT. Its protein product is CASSLGGGEDTQYF.

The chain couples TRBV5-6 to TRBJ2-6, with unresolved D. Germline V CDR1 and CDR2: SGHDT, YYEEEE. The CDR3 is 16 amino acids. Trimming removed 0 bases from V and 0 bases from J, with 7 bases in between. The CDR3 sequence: CASSLAPGSGANVLTF. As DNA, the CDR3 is TGTGCCAGCAGCTTGGCCCCGGGCTCTGGGGCCAACGTCCTGACTTTC.

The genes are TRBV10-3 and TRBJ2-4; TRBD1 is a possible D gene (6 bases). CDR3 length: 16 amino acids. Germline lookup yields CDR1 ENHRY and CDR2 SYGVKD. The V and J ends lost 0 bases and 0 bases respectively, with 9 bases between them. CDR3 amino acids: CAISESTGLAKNIQYF. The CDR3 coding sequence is TGTGCCATCAGTGAGTCAACAGGGTTAGCCAAAAACATTCAGTACTTC.

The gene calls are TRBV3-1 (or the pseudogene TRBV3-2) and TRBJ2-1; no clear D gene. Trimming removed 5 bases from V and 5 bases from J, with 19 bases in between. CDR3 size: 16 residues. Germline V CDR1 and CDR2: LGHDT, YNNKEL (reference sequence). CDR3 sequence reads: CASSNEPPHSDNEQFF. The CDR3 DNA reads TGTGCCAGCAGCAACGAACCTCCCCATTCCGACAATGAGCAGTTCTTC.

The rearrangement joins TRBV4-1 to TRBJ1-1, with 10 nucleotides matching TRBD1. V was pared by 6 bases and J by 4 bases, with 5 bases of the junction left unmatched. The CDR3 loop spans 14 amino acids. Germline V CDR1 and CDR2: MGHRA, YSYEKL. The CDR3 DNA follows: TGCGCCAGCAGGAGACAGGGGGCTGGCACTGAAGCTTTCTTT. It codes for CASRRQGAGTEAFF.

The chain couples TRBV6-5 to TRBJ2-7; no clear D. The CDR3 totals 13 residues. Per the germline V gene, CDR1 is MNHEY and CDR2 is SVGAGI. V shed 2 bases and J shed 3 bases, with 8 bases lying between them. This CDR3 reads CASSYRRGYEQYF. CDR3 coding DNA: TGTGCCAGCAGTTACCGCAGAGGCTACGAGCAGTACTTC.

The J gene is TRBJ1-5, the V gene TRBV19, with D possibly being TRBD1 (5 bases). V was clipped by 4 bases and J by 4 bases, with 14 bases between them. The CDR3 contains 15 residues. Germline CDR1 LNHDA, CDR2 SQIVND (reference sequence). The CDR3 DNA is TGTGCCAGTAGTAGGAGGCAGGGACTAAATCAGCCCCAGCATTTT. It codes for CASSRRQGLNQPQHF.

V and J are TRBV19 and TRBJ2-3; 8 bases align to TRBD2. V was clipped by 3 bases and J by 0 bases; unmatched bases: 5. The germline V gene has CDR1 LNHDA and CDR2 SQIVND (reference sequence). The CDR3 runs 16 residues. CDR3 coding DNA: TGTGCCAGTAGTATCGCTAGCGGGTGGAGCACAGATACGCAGTATTTT. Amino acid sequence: CASSIASGWSTDTQYF.

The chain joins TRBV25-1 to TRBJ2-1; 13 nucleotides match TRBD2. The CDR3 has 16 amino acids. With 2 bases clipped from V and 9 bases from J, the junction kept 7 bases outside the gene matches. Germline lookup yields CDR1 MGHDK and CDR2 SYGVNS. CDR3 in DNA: TGTGCCAGCAGTGAACCCGGGACTAGCGGGACGGGTGAGCAGTTCTTC. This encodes CASSEPGTSGTGEQFF.

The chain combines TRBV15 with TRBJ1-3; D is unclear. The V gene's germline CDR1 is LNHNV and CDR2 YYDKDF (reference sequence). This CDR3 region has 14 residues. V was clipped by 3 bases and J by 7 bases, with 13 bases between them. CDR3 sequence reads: CATSRLTATNTIYF. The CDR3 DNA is TGTGCCACCAGCAGGCTAACAGCGACGAACACCATATATTTT. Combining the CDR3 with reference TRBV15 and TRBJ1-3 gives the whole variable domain DAMVIQNPRYQVTQFGKPVTLSCSQTLNHNVMYWYQQKSSQAPKLLFHYYDKDFNNEADTPDNFQSRRPNTSFCFLDIRSPGLGDTAMYLCATSRLTATNTIYFGEGSWLTVV.

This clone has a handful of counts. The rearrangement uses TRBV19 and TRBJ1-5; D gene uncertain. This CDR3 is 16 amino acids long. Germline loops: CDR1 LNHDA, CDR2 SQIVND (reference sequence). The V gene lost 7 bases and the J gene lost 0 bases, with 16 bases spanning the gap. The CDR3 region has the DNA TGTGCCAGTACCCGAATCCGGACGGATAGCAATCAGCCCCAGCATTTT. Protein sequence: CASTRIRTDSNQPQHF.

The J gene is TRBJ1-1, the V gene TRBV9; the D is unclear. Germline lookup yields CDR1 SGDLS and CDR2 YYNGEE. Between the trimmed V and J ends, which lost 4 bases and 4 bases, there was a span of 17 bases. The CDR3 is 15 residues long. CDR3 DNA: TGTGCCAGCAGCAAGTTACGGGCCCTTGGCACTGAAGCTTTCTTT. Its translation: CASSKLRALGTEAFF.

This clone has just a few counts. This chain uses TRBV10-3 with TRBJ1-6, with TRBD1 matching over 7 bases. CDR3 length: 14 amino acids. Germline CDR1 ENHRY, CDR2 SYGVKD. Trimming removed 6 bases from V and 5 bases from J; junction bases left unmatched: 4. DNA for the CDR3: TGTGCCATCAGACAGGGGACTGATAATTCACCCCTCCACTTT. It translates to CAIRQGTDNSPLHF.

CDR3 nucleotide sequence: TGTGCCAGTAGTATCTCCCAGGGGAATTCACCCCTCCACTTT. This encodes CASSISQGNSPLHF. The chain employs TRBV19 and TRBJ1-6, with a weak D call TRBD1 (6 bases). The CDR3 is made up of 14 amino acids. Deletions cut 3 bases from V and 7 bases from J, with 10 bases between. CDR1 and CDR2 from the germline V gene are LNHDA and SQIVND (reference sequence).